This T cell receptor (beta chain) appears in the sequencing data of a study of blood T cell repertoires in COVID-19. Looking at the study overall: The cDNA or gDNA used as material had been derived from T cells, B-cell-depleted T cells, or PBMCs.

Original handling: It was from reference gene primer amplification that nucleated cell counts were estimated. Measured with immunoSEQ multiplex PCR; TCRdb has only the in-frame clones, and not every one. From that table come the V and J calls and clone size; the DNA was used to work out D and trimming. The sample holds about 100,000 clones, around 85% seen once. Trimming removed 3 bases at V and 16 bases at J, with 16 bases between. Germline lookup yields CDR1 DFQATT and CDR2 SNEGSKA (reference sequence). CDR3 length equals 11 residues. Sequencing used peripheral blood. The gene calls are TRBV20-1 and TRBJ1-5; no firm D call. The clonotype comes from a woman aged 55-70 years with acute or convalescent COVID-19. The CDR3 bases are TGCAGTGCTAGTCTCTTTGGGAGGCCCCATTTT. Its translation is CSASLFGRPHF.